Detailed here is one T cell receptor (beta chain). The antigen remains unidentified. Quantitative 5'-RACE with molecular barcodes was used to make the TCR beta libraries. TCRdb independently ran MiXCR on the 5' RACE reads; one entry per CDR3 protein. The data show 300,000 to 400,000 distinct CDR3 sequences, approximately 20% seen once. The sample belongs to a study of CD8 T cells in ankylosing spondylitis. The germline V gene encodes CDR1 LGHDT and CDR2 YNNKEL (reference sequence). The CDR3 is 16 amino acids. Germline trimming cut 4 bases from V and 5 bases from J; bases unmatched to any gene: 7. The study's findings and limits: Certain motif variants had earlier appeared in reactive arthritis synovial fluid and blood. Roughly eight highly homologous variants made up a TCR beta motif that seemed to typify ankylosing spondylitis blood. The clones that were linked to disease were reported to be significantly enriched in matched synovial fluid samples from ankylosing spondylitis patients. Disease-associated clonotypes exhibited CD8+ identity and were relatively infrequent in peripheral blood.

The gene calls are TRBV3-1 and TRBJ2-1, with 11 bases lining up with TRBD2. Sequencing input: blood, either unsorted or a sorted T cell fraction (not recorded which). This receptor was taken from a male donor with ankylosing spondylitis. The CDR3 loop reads CASSRNPLAGDNEQFF. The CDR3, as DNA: TGTGCCAGCAGCCGGAATCCACTAGCGGGAGACAATGAGCAGTTCTTC.